This passage covers 17 T cell receptor beta chains from one sample sequenced in a study of blood T cell repertoires in COVID-19. Sequencing used immunoSEQ multiplex PCR; TCRdb keeps in-frame clones, though not all of them. The sample holds approximately 75,000 clones; around 90% are singletons and the top ten take roughly 29%. The sample taken for sequencing was peripheral blood. The receptors here all came from a man aged 50 to 59 with acute or convalescent COVID-19.

V usage is TRBV5-6 and J usage is TRBJ1-4, with no clear D. V shed 4 bases and J shed 4 bases, with 14 bases lying between them. Germline V gene data show CDR1 as SGHDT and CDR2 as YYEEEE. CDR3 size: 15 residues. Written as DNA, the CDR3 is TGTGCCAGCAGCCCCTGGACGGAGGGTAATGAAAAACTGTTTTTT. Encoded protein: CASSPWTEGNEKLFF.

The rearrangement joins TRBV7-9 to TRBJ2-1; the D gene is possibly TRBD1 (5 bases). The length of the CDR3 is 14 residues. Germline V CDR1 and CDR2: SEHNR, FQNEAQ (reference sequence). V lost 1 base, J lost 5 bases, and 9 bases lay in between. The CDR3 region is CASSLVGADNEQFF. The CDR3 nucleotides are TGTGCCAGCAGCTTAGTAGGGGCGGACAATGAGCAGTTCTTC.

The genes are TRBV27 and TRBJ1-5; D not resolved. CDR1 and CDR2 (germline): MNHEY, SMNVEV (reference sequence). The CDR3 loop spans 13 amino acids. V was clipped by 0 bases and J by 5 bases, with 5 bases between them. The CDR3 nucleotides read TGTGCCAGCAGTTTATCTCGGGATCAGCCCCAGCATTTT. Translating gives CASSLSRDQPQHF.

The V and J genes are TRBV6-2 or TRBV6-3 and TRBJ2-1, with a weak D call TRBD1 (6 bases). Trimming removed 4 bases at V and 3 bases at J, with 7 bases between. Germline loops: CDR1 MNHEY, CDR2 SVGEGT. CDR3 length: 13 residues. DNA for the CDR3: TGTGCCAGCAGTTCGGACAGCTACAATGAGCAGTTCTTC. This gives the protein CASSSDSYNEQFF.

The CDR3 protein is CASSPPRGGETQYF. The CDR3 DNA reads TGTGCCAGCTCACCTCCCCGGGGTGGAGAGACCCAGTACTTC. The chain carries TRBV18 and TRBJ2-5; D is possibly TRBD2 (5 bases). The CDR3 totals 14 residues. The germline gives CDR1 KGHSH, CDR2 LQKENI. Trimming stripped 3 bases from V and 4 bases from J, with 12 bases between.

This rearrangement joins TRBV18 to TRBJ1-1; D is possibly TRBD1 (6 bases). The V gene's germline CDR1 is KGHSH and CDR2 LQKENI. The ends were cut back, 3 bases at V and 0 bases at J, with 14 bases in the middle. CDR3 size: 16 residues. Written as DNA, the CDR3 is TGTGCCAGCTCACCCAGTAAGGGGGGGGTGAACACTGAAGCTTTCTTT. The encoded protein is CASSPSKGGVNTEAFF.

V and J are TRBV2 and TRBJ1-5; D gene ambiguous. Germline values: CDR1 SNHLY, CDR2 FYNNEI. Trimming shortened V by 4 bases and J by 3 bases, and 13 bases separated the two germline ends. This CDR3 contains 15 residues. The CDR3 DNA reads TGTGCCAGCAGTGGGGGAGGATTTGCCAATCAGCCCCAGCATTTT. This codes for CASSGGGFANQPQHF.

The chain is built from TRBV27 and TRBJ1-1; D perhaps matches TRBD1 (6 bases). V was trimmed by 3 bases and J by 1 base, leaving 9 bases between them. This CDR3 is 14 amino acids long. CDR1 and CDR2 from the germline V gene are MNHEY and SMNVEV (reference sequence). CDR3 sequence reads: CASSFNRANTEAFF. CDR3 nucleotides: TGTGCCAGCAGTTTTAACAGGGCGAACACTGAAGCTTTCTTT.

The chain has TRBV12-5 and TRBJ2-5, with D tentatively TRBD1 (6 bases). The CDR3 has 13 amino acids. The V gene lost 4 bases and the J gene lost 5 bases, with 11 bases spanning the gap. The germline V gene encodes CDR1 LGHNT and CDR2 FRNRAP. The CDR3 spells CASGWGHLETQYF. The CDR3 bases are TGTGCTAGTGGTTGGGGACATTTGGAGACCCAGTACTTC.

The chain combines TRBV29-1 with TRBJ1-6; 7 nucleotides align to TRBD1. Germline CDR1 reads SQVTM; CDR2 reads ANQGSEA. This CDR3 spans 15 amino acids. V lost 5 bases and J lost 5; bases outside the gene matches: 9. The CDR3 loop is CSVSTGTEDNSPLHF. The DNA for the CDR3 is TGCAGCGTTTCAACCGGGACAGAGGATAATTCACCCCTCCACTTT.

The chain combines TRBV19 with TRBJ1-4, with 8 bases matching TRBD1. With V trimmed by 5 bases and J by 12 bases, 11 bases remained unmatched. CDR3 length: 14 amino acids. Germline V gene lookup returns CDR1 LNHDA and CDR2 SQIVND (reference sequence). The chain's CDR3 is CASSPRDRLLELFF. The CDR3 DNA follows: TGTGCCAGTAGTCCGAGGGACAGGTTACTGGAACTGTTTTTT.

This clone was seen only once. V is TRBV7-8 and J is TRBJ2-3, with 7 bases lining up with TRBD1. The CDR3 is made up of 15 amino acids. The germline V gene encodes CDR1 SGHVS and CDR2 FQNEAQ. V lost 1 base, J lost 5 bases, and 6 bases stayed unmatched. The chain's CDR3 is CASSLVGTERDTQYF. Here the CDR3 DNA reads TGTGCCAGCAGCTTAGTAGGGACAGAGAGAGATACGCAGTATTTT. Using reference TRBV7-8 and TRBJ2-3 for the parts outside the CDR3, the full variable domain is GAGVSQSPRYKVAKRGQDVALRCDPISGHVSLFWYQQALGQGPEFLTYFQNEAQLDKSGLPSDRFFAERPEGSVSTLKIQRTQQEDSAVYLCASSLVGTERDTQYFGPGTRLTVL.

The chain employs TRBV3-1 (or the pseudogene TRBV3-2) and TRBJ1-5; D not certain. The length of the CDR3 is 15 residues. V dropped 4 bases and J dropped 3 bases, with 13 bases sitting between them. In germline, CDR1 is LGHDT, CDR2 YNNKEL (reference sequence). In DNA, the CDR3 is TGTGCCAGCAGCCCGACAACGACGGTCAATCAGCCCCAGCATTTT. It specifies CASSPTTTVNQPQHF.

V gene TRBV7-3 combines with J gene TRBJ2-3; a possible D gene is TRBD2 (6 bases). The CDR3 has 15 residues. V gave up 2 bases and J gave up 5 bases, with 14 bases separating them. The germline gives CDR1 SGHTA, CDR2 FQGTGA. CDR3 DNA: TGTGCCAGCAGCTTAGCATCGACAGCGGGAGATACGCAGTATTTT. Amino acid sequence: CASSLASTAGDTQYF.

The chain recombines TRBV9 with TRBJ2-7; D perhaps matches TRBD2 (6 bases). Germline loops: CDR1 SGDLS, CDR2 YYNGEE. This CDR3 comprises 13 residues. Deletions cut 0 bases from V and 3 bases from J, with 7 bases between. The CDR3 bases are TGTGCCAGCAGCGTAGACGGGAGCTACGAGCAGTACTTC. Amino acids: CASSVDGSYEQYF.

This clone was observed many times. V is TRBV4-2 and J is TRBJ2-3; 8 bases line up with TRBD2. Germline V CDR1 and CDR2: LGHNA, YNFKEQ. This CDR3 spans 15 amino acids. V trimming: 6 bases; J trimming: 2 bases; junction bases outside the gene matches: 7. CDR3: CASRRGGVTTDTQYF. As DNA, the CDR3 is TGTGCCAGCAGACGGGGGGGCGTGACCACAGATACGCAGTATTTT.

J is TRBJ2-7 and V is TRBV30, with D perhaps TRBD1 (6 bases). Looked up from germline, CDR1 is GTSNPN and CDR2 is SVGIG (reference sequence). V was shortened by 0 bases and J by 6 bases, with 15 bases between the two germline ends. The CDR3 runs 14 residues. CDR3 sequence reads: CAWSVSARGGEQYF. CDR3 DNA: TGTGCCTGGAGTGTATCGGCCAGGGGTGGCGAGCAGTACTTC.